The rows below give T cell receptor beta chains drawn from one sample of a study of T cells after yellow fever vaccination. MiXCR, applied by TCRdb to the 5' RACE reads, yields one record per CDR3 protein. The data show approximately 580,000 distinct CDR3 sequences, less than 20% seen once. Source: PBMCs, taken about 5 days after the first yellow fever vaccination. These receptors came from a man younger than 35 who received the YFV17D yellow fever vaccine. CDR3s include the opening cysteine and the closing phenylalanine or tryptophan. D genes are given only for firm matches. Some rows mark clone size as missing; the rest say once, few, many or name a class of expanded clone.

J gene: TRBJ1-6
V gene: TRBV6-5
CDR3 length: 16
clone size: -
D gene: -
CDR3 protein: CASSYSVQGHGLTLHF
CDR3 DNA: TGTGCCAGCAGTTACTCGGTACAGGGCCACGGTCTGACCCTCCACTTT

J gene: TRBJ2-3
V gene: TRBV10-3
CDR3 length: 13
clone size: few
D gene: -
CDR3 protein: CAICVGPGDTQYF
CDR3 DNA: TGTGCCATCTGCGTCGGACCGGGTGATACGCAGTATTTT

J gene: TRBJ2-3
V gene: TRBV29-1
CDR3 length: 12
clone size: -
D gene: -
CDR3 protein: CSVEGGADTQYF
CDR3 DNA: TGCAGCGTTGAAGGGGGAGCGGATACGCAGTATTTT

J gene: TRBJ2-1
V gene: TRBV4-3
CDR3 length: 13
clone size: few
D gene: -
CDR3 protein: CASSQPGGPEQFF
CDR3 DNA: TGCGCCAGCAGCCAACCCGGGGGGCCTGAGCAGTTCTTC

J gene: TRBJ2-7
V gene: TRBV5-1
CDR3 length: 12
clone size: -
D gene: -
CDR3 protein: CASSVDGGEQYF
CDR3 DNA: TGCGCCAGCAGCGTGGACGGTGGGGAGCAGTACTTC

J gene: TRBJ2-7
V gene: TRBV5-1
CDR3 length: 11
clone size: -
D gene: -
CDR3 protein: CASSTDYEQYF
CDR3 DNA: TGCGCCAGCAGCACAGACTACGAGCAGTACTTC

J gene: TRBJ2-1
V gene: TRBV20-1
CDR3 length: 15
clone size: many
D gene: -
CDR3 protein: CSARVDRRVGDEQFF
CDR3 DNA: TGCAGTGCTAGAGTTGACCGCAGGGTCGGAGATGAGCAGTTCTTC

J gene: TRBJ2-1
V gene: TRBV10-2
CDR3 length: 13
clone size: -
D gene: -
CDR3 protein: CASSEFREIEQFF
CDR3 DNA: TGCGCCAGCAGTGAGTTCAGGGAGATTGAGCAGTTCTTC

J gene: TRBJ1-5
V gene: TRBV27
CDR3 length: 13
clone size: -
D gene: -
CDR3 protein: CASGLGDNQPQHF
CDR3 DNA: TGTGCCAGCGGATTGGGAGACAATCAGCCCCAGCATTTT

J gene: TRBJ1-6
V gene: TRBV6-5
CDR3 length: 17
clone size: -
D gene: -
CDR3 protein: CASSYSLMTGNNSPLHF
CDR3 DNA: TGTGCCAGCAGTTACTCCCTAATGACCGGGAATAATTCACCCCTCCACTTT

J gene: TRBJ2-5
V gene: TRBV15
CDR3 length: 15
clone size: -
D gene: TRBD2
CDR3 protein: CATSRDRSGEETQYF
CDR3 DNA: TGTGCCACCAGCAGAGATCGGAGCGGGGAAGAGACCCAGTACTTC

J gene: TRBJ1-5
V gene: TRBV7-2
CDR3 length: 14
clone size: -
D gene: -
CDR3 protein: CASSLPPPHQPQHF
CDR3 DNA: TGTGCCAGCAGCTTACCCCCACCTCATCAGCCCCAGCATTTT

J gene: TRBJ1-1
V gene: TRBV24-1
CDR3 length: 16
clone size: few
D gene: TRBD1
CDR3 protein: CATSDPTGSRNTEAFF
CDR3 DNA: TGTGCCACCAGTGATCCGACAGGGAGTCGGAACACTGAAGCTTTCTTT

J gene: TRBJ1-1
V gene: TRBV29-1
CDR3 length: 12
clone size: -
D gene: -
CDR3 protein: CSARGRAPEAFF
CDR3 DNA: TGCAGCGCCCGGGGTAGGGCCCCTGAAGCTTTCTTT

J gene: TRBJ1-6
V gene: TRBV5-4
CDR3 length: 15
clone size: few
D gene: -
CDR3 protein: CASSFLTDYNSPLHF
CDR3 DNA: TGTGCCAGCAGCTTCCTGACAGACTATAATTCACCCCTCCACTTT

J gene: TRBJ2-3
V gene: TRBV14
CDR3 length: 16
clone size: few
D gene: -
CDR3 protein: CASSQVWGGSTDTQYF
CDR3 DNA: TGTGCCAGCAGCCAAGTCTGGGGTGGTAGCACAGATACGCAGTATTTT

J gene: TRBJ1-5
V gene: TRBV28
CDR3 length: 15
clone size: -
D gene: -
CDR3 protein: CASRLPKGLNQPQHF
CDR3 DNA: TGTGCCAGCAGACTGCCTAAGGGGCTCAATCAGCCCCAGCATTTT

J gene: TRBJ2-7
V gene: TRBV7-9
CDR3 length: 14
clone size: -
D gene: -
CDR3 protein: CASSLVPGAYEQYF
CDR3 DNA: TGTGCCAGCAGCTTAGTTCCGGGGGCCTACGAGCAGTACTTC

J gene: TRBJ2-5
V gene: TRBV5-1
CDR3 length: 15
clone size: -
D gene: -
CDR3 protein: CASSRDRRYQETQYF
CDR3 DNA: TGCGCCAGCAGCCGGGACCGAAGATACCAAGAGACCCAGTACTTC

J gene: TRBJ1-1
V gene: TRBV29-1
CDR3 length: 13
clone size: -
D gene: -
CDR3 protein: CSVENQLRTEAFF
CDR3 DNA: TGCAGCGTTGAAAACCAGTTGAGGACTGAAGCTTTCTTT

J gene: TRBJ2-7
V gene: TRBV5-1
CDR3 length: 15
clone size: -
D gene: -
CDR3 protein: CASSLLGSAGSEQYF
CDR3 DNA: TGCGCCAGCAGCTTGTTGGGTAGCGCAGGCTCCGAGCAGTACTTC

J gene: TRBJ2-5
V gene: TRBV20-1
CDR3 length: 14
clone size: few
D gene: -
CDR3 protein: CSAEQPRTWETQYF
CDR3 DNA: TGCAGTGCAGAACAACCCAGGACCTGGGAGACCCAGTACTTC

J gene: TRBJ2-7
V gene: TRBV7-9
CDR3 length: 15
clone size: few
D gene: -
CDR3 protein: CASSPGRGPRYEQYF
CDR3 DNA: TGTGCCAGCAGCCCTGGACGTGGACCAAGATACGAGCAGTACTTC

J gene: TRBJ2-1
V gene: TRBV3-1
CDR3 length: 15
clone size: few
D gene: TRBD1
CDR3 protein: CASSPWQGAGNEQFF
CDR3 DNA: TGTGCCAGCAGCCCCTGGCAGGGGGCTGGCAATGAGCAGTTCTTC

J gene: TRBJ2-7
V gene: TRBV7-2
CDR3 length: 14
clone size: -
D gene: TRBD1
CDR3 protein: CASSSWTGAYEQYF
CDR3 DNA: TGTGCCAGCAGCTCCTGGACAGGGGCCTACGAGCAGTACTTC

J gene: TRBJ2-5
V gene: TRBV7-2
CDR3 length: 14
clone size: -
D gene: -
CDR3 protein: CASSAARNVETQYF
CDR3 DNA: TGTGCCAGCAGCGCCGCGCGGAATGTGGAGACCCAGTACTTC

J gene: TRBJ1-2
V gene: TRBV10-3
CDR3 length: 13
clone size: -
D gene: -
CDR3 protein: CAIAGDTSYGYTF
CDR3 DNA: TGTGCCATCGCAGGGGACACGTCCTATGGCTACACCTTC

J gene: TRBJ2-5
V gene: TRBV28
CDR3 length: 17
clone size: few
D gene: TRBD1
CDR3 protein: CASSHMGRGPPPGTQYF
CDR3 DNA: TGTGCCAGCAGTCACATGGGCAGGGGGCCCCCCCCGGGGACCCAGTACTTC

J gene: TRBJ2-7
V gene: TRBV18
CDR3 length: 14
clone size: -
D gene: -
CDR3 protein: CASSPQDGTYEQYF
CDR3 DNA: TGTGCCAGCTCACCTCAAGACGGCACCTACGAGCAGTACTTC

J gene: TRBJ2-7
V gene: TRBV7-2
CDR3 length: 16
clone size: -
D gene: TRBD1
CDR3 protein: CASSLVGTEPTYEQYF
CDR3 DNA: TGTGCCAGCAGCTTAGTCGGGACAGAGCCAACCTACGAGCAGTACTTC

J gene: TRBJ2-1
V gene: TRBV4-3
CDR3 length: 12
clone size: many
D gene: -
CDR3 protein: CASSRDGRKQFF
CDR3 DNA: TGCGCCAGCAGCCGCGACGGTCGGAAGCAGTTCTTC

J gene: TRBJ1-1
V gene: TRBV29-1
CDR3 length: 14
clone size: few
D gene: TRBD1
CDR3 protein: CSVDPNSGGSKAFF
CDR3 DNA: TGCAGCGTTGACCCAAATTCAGGGGGGTCGAAAGCTTTCTTT

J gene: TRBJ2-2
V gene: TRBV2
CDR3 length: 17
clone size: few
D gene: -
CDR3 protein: CASSPRVGGGHTGELFF
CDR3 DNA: TGTGCCAGCAGCCCCCGTGTGGGCGGGGGCCACACCGGGGAGCTGTTTTTT

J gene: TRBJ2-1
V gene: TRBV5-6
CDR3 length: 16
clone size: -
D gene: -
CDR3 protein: CASSLSLRPAYNEQFF
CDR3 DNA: TGTGCCAGCAGCTTGTCGCTACGCCCCGCTTACAATGAGCAGTTCTTC